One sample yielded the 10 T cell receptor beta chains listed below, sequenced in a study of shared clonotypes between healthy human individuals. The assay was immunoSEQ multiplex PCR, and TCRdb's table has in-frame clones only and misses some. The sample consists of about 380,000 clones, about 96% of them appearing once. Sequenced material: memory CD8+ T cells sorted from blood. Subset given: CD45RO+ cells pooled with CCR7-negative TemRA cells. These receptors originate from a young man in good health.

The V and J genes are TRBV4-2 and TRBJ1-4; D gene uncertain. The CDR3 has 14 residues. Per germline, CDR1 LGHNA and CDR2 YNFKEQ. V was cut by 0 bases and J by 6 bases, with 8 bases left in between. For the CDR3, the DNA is TGTGCCAGCAGCCAAGATCGGAGGGATGAAAAACTGTTTTTT. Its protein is CASSQDRRDEKLFF.

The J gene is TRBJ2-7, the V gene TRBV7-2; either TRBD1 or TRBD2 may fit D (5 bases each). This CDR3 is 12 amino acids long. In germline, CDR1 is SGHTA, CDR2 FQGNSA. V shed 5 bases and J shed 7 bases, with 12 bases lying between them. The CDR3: CASSPNWGEQYF. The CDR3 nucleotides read TGTGCCAGCAGCCCAAACTGGGGGGAGCAGTACTTC. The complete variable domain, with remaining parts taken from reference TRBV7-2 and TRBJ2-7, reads GAGVSQSPSNKVTEKGKDVELRCDPISGHTALYWYRQSLGQGLEFLIYFQGNSAPDKSGLPSDRFSAERTGGSVSTLTIQRTQQEDSAVYLCASSPNWGEQYFGPGTRLTVT.

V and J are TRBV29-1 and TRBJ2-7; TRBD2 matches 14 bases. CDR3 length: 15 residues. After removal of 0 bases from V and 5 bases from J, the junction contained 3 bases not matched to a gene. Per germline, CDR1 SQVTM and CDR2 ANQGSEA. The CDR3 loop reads CSVEEGTSGSNEQYF. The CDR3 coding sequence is TGCAGCGTTGAAGAGGGGACTAGCGGGAGCAACGAGCAGTACTTC.

CDR3 nucleotides: TGTGCCAGCAAGAGGACAGCGGGACTATCAGATACGCAGTATTTT. Translated, it gives CASKRTAGLSDTQYF. This chain uses TRBV2 with TRBJ2-3; D perhaps matches TRBD2 (7 bases). The CDR3 loop spans 15 amino acids. Trimming stripped 7 bases from V and 4 bases from J, with 18 bases between. Germline V gene sequence: CDR1 SNHLY, CDR2 FYNNEI.

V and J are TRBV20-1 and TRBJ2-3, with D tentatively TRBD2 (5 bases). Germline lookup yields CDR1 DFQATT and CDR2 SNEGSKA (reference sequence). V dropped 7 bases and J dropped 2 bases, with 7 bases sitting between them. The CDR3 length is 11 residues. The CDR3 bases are TGCAGTGTACGGGACACAGATACGCAGTATTTT. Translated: CSVRDTDTQYF.

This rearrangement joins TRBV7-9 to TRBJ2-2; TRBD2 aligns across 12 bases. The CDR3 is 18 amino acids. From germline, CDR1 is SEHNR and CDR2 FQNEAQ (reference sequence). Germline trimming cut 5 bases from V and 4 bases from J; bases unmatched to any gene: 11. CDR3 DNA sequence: TGTGCCAGCAGCGAGACTAGCGGGAGATCTAGTTTCACCGGGGAGCTGTTTTTT. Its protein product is CASSETSGRSSFTGELFF. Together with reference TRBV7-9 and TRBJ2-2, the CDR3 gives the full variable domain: DTGVSQNPRHKITKRGQNVTFRCDPISEHNRLYWYRQTLGQGPEFLTYFQNEAQLEKSRLLSDRFSAERPKGSFSTLEIQRTEQGDSAMYLCASSETSGRSSFTGELFFGEGSRLTVL.

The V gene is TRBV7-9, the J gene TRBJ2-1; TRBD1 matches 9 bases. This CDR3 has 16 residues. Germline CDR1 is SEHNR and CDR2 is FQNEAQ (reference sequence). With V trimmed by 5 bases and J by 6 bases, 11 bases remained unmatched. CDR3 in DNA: TGTGCCAGCAGCCAGAGAACAGGGGGCGCCTTCAATGAGCAGTTCTTC. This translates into CASSQRTGGAFNEQFF.

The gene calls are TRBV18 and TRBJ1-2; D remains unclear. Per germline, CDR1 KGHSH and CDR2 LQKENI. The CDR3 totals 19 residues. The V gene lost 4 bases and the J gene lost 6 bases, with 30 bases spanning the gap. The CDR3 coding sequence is TGTGCCAGCTCACGCACATTATTTGAAAGGAGCGGGAACAAAAATGGCTACACCTTC. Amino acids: CASSRTLFERSGNKNGYTF.

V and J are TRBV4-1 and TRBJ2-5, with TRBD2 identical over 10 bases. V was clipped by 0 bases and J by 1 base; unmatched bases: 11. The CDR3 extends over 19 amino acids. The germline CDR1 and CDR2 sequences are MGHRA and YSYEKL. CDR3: CASSQDRSASGSIQETQYF. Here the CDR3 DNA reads TGCGCCAGCAGCCAAGATAGGTCGGCTAGCGGGAGTATCCAAGAGACCCAGTACTTC.

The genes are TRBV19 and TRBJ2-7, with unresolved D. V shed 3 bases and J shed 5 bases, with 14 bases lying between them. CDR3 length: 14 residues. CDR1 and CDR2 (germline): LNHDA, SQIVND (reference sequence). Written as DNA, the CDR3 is TGTGCCAGTAGTATCGGCCTCAGGTGGGACGAGCAGTACTTC. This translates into CASSIGLRWDEQYF.